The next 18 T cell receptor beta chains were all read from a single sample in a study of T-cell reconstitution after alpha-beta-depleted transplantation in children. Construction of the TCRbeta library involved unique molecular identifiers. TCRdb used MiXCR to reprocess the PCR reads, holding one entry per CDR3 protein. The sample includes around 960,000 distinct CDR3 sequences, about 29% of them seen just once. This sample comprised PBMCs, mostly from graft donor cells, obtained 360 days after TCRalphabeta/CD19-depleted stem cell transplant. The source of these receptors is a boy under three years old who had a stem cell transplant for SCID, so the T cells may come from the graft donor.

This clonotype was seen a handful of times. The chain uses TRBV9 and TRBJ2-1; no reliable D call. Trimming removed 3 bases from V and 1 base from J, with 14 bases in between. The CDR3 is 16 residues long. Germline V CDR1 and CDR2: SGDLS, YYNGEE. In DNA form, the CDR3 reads TGTGCCAGCAGCGATGGACGTTTGGGTTCCTACAATGAGCAGTTCTTC. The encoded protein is CASSDGRLGSYNEQFF.

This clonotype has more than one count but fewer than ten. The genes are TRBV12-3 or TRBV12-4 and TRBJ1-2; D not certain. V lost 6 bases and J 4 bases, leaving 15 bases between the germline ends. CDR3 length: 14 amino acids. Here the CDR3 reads CASSLEERPYGYTF. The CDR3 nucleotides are TGTGCCAGCAGCTTGGAAGAAAGGCCCTATGGCTACACCTTC.

The CDR3 loop is CASSLGGGAAYGYTF. Here the CDR3 DNA reads TGCGCCAGCAGCTTGGGTGGGGGCGCCGCCTATGGCTACACCTTC. The chain employs TRBV5-1 and TRBJ1-2, with D tentatively TRBD1 (6 bases). V lost 0 bases, J lost 4 bases, and 13 bases lay in between. Germline V gene lookup returns CDR1 SGHRS and CDR2 YFSETQ. This CDR3 is 15 amino acids long. Variable domain in full (rest from reference TRBV5-1 and TRBJ1-2): KAGVTQTPRYLIKTRGQQVTLSCSPISGHRSVSWYQQTPGQGLQFLFEYFSETQRNKGNFPGRFSGRQFSNSRSEMNVSTLELGDSALYLCASSLGGGAAYGYTFGSGTRLTVV.

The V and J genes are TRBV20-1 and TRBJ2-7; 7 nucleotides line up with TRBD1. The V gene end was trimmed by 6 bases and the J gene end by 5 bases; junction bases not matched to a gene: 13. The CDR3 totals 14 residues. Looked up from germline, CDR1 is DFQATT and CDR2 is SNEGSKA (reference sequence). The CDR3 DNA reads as TGCAGTGCCCCCTTTTCGGGACAGCCTAACGAGCAGTACTTC. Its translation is CSAPFSGQPNEQYF.

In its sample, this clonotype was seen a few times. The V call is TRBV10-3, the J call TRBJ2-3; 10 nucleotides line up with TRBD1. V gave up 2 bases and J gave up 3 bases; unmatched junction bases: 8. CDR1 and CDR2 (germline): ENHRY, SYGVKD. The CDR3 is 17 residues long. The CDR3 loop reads CAISERGQGEGTDTQYF. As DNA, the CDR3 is TGTGCCATCAGTGAGAGAGGACAGGGGGAAGGTACAGATACGCAGTATTTT.

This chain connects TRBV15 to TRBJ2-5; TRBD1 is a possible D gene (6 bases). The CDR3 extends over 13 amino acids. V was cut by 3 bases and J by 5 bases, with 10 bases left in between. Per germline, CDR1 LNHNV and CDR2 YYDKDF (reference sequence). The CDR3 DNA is TGTGCCACCAGCAGGCAGGGGTCGGAGACCCAGTACTTC. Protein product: CATSRQGSETQYF.

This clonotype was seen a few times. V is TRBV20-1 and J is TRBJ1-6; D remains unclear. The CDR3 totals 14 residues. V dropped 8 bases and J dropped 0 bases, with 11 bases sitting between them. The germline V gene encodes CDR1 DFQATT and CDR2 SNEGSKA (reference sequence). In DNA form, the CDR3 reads TGCAGTACTCAGCTGAGCTCCTATAATTCACCCCTCCACTTT. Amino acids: CSTQLSSYNSPLHF.

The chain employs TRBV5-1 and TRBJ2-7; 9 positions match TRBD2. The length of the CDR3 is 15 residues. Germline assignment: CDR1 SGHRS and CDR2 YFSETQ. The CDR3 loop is CATREGRQGWCGQYF. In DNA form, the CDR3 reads TGCGCTACGCGGGAGGGGCGACAGGGATGGTGCGGGCAGTACTTC.

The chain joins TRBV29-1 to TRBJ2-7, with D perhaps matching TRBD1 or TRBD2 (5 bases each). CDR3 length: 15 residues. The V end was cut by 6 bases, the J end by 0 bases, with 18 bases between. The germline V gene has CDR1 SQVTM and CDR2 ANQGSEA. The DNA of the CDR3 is TGCAGCGTGAAACGAGAGGGGCCAAGCTCCTACGAGCAGTACTTC. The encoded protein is CSVKREGPSSYEQYF.

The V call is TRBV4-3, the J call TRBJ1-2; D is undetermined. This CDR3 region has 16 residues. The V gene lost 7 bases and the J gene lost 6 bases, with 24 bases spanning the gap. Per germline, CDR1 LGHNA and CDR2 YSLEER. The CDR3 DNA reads TGCGCCAGCACGTCGGGCCCGACATATGGGAATAATGGCTACACCTTC. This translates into CASTSGPTYGNNGYTF.

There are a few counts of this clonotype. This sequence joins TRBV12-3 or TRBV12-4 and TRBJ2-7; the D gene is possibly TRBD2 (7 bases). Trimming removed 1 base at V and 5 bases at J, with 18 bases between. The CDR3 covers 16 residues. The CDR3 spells CASSLGTGLGGDEQYF. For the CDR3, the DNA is TGTGCCAGCAGTTTAGGAACAGGGTTAGGGGGGGACGAGCAGTACTTC.

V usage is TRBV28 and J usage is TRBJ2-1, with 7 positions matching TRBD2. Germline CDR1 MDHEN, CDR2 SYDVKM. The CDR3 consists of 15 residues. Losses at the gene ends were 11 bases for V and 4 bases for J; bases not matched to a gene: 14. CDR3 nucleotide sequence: TGTGCCTCATGCCCGGAGGGACTACCGTACAATGAGCAGTTCTTC. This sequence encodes CASCPEGLPYNEQFF.

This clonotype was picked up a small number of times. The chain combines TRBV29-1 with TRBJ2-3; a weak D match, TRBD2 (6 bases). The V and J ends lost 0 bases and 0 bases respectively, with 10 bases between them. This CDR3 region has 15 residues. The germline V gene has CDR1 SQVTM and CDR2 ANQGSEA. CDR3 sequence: CSVEDLGLSTDTQYF. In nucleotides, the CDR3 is TGCAGCGTTGAAGATCTGGGACTCAGCACAGATACGCAGTATTTT.

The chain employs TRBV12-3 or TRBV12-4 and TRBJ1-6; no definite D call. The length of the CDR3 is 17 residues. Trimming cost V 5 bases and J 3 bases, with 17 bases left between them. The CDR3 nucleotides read TGTGCCAGCAGTAGAGGAGGAGCGCCCTACTATAATTCACCCCTCCACTTT. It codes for CASSRGGAPYYNSPLHF.

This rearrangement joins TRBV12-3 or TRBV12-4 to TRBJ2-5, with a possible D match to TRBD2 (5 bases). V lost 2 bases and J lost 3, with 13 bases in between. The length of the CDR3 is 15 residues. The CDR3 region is CASSLFGGRKETQYF. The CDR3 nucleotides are TGTGCCAGCAGTTTATTTGGTGGGAGAAAAGAGACCCAGTACTTC.

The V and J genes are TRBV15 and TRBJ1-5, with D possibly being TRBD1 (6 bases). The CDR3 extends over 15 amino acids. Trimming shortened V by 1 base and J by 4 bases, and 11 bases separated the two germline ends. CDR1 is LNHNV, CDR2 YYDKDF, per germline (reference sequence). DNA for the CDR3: TGTGCCACCAGCAGAGGGGGGACAACGAATCAGCCCCAGCATTTT. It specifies CATSRGGTTNQPQHF. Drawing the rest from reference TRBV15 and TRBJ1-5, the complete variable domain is DAMVIQNPRYQVTQFGKPVTLSCSQTLNHNVMYWYQQKSSQAPKLLFHYYDKDFNNEADTPDNFQSRRPNTSFCFLDIRSPGLGDTAMYLCATSRGGTTNQPQHFGDGTRLSIL.

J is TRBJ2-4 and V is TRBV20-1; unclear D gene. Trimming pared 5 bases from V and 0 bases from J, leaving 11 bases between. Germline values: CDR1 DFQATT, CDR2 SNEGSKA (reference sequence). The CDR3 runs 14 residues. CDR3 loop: CSAVHILAKNIQYF. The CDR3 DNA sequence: TGCAGTGCTGTCCATATCCTAGCCAAAAACATTCAGTACTTC.

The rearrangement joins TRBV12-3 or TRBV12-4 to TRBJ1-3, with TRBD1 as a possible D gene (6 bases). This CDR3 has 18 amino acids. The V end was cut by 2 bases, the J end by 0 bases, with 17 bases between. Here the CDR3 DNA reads TGTGCCAGCAGTTTAAATTTAGGACAGCCACGCTCTGGAAACACCATATATTTT. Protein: CASSLNLGQPRSGNTIYF.